The 11 T cell receptor beta chains listed next were all sequenced from one sample in a study of prognosis after radiotherapy for stage I lung cancer. Two-round multiplex PCR, the amplification method, yielded TCR beta CDR3 from genomic DNA. During first-round PCR, primers specific to each TRBV and TRBJ gene were used. TCRdb analysed the multiplex PCR reads with MiXCR anew, one entry per CDR3 protein. The sample lists tens of thousands of distinct CDR3 sequences; approximately 25% were seen once. Sample: PBMCs, taken before or after stereotactic body radiation therapy (not recorded which). Receptors originate from a donor aged 50 or older with non-small cell lung cancer.

Regarding this clonotype: This likely traces to a read error, being one base from a far larger clone. This chain uses TRBV6-4 with TRBJ2-6, with TRBD1 matching over 7 bases. Per the germline V gene, CDR1 is MRHNA and CDR2 is SNTAGT. The CDR3 runs 15 residues. The CDR3 reads CASSESGGGANVMTF. The DNA of the CDR3 is TGTGCCAGCAGTGAATCAGGGGGTGGGGCCAACGTCATGACTTTC.

This clonotype was picked up many times. This sequence joins TRBV27 and TRBJ2-2; no clear D. CDR1 is MNHEY and CDR2 is SMNVEV in the germline V gene (reference sequence). The CDR3 is made up of 12 amino acids. V was pared by 5 bases and J by 4 bases, with 5 bases between. CDR3 amino acids: CASSIGTGELFF. DNA for the CDR3: TGTGCCAGCAGTATAGGCACCGGGGAGCTGTTTTTT.

At least ten counts were recorded for this clonotype. This chain joins TRBV20-1 and TRBJ1-2; 7 bases fit TRBD1. CDR1 is DFQATT, CDR2 SNEGSKA, per germline (reference sequence). Trimming cost V 0 bases and J 8 bases; bases outside gene matches: 9. This CDR3 spans 14 amino acids. The chain's CDR3 is CSARDDRAEGGYTF. Here the CDR3 DNA reads TGCAGTGCTAGAGACGACAGGGCGGAGGGCGGCTACACCTTC.

The table lists this clonotype with many counts. This chain uses TRBV20-1 with TRBJ2-3; 9 positions agree with TRBD1. From germline, CDR1 is DFQATT and CDR2 SNEGSKA (reference sequence). V shed 4 bases and J 3 bases; nucleotides not matched to a gene: 5. The CDR3 is 14 residues long. CDR3 nucleotides: TGCAGTGCTAAAGGGACAGGGAGAACAGATACGCAGTATTTT. This translates into CSAKGTGRTDTQYF.

This chain uses TRBV5-1 with TRBJ2-1; the match to TRBD1 covers 8 bases. V dropped 4 bases and J dropped 9; count of bases not matched to a gene: 12. CDR1 and CDR2 (germline): SGHRS, YFSETQ. This CDR3 comprises 15 residues. DNA of the CDR3: TGCGCCAGCAGCGGGGGGACAGGTTCTCACAGTGAGCAGTTCTTC. It specifies CASSGGTGSHSEQFF.

Details on this clonotype: A much larger clone is a single base away; this may be a read error. Here the CDR3 reads CSAGDGAILRHRNQPQHF. The CDR3 coding sequence is TGCAGTGCTGGAGATGGGGCCATCTTACGGCATAGAAATCAGCCCCAGCATTTT. The V and J genes are TRBV20-1 and TRBJ1-5; tentatively, D is TRBD1 (5 bases). The CDR3 runs 18 residues. Per the germline V gene, CDR1 is DFQATT and CDR2 is SNEGSKA (reference sequence).

This clonotype was found many times. The genes are TRBV28 and TRBJ2-2; D not certain. The germline V gene encodes CDR1 MDHEN and CDR2 SYDVKM. Trimming left V 2 bases short and J 0 bases short, with 7 bases between. This CDR3 is 15 amino acids long. The CDR3 nucleotides read TGTGCCAGCAGTTTAGTTGGGGCGAACACCGGGGAGCTGTTTTTT. The encoded protein is CASSLVGANTGELFF.

In this sample, this clonotype turned up many times. The J gene is TRBJ2-7, the V gene TRBV3-1; the D call may be TRBD1 or TRBD2 (5 bases each). Germline V CDR1 and CDR2: LGHDT, YNNKEL (reference sequence). The CDR3 totals 14 residues. Between the trimmed V and J ends, which lost 4 bases and 2 bases, there was a span of 12 bases. CDR3 protein: CASSPRDRPYEQYF. In DNA, the CDR3 is TGTGCCAGCAGCCCCCGGGACCGCCCCTACGAGCAGTACTTC.

This clonotype was recorded many times. The chain links TRBV11-3 to TRBJ2-3; D call uncertain. The germline V and J ends were trimmed by 5 bases and 6 bases, with 9 bases remaining between them. Germline CDR1 reads SGHNT; CDR2 reads YENEEA. The CDR3 contains 12 residues. The CDR3 nucleotides read TGTGCCAGCAGCCACGCTTGGGATACGCAGTATTTT. It yields the protein CASSHAWDTQYF.

This clonotype was seen repeatedly, ten times or more. This rearrangement joins TRBV10-3 to TRBJ1-1; D gene uncertain. V dropped 3 bases and J dropped 0 bases, with 20 bases sitting between them. The CDR3 length is 18 residues. Germline-derived CDR1 and CDR2 are ENHRY and SYGVKD. CDR3 nucleotides: TGTGCCATCAGTGACCCCCGCGGGCAGCCGTTCATGAACACTGAAGCTTTCTTT. It translates to CAISDPRGQPFMNTEAFF.

This clonotype has at least ten counts. The J gene is TRBJ2-7, the V gene TRBV19, with D possibly being TRBD2 (6 bases). Germline assignment: CDR1 LNHDA and CDR2 SQIVND (reference sequence). The CDR3 totals 16 residues. V shed 3 bases and J shed 7 bases, with 22 bases lying between them. The CDR3 sequence is CASSMIGTGVRNEQYF. The CDR3 DNA follows: TGTGCCAGTAGTATGATCGGAACGGGAGTTCGGAATGAGCAGTACTTC.